These 11 T cell receptor beta chains came from one sample sequenced in a study of T cell changes during pregnancy in multiple sclerosis. Clones were read by immunoSEQ multiplex PCR, and TCRdb kept only the in-frame ones, dropping some. The data show about 68,000 clones, about 91% seen once. The sample consisted of peripheral blood, taken in the second trimester of pregnancy. The receptors originated from a female donor in good health, enrolled as a control in a pregnancy study.

In DNA, the CDR3 is TGTGCCAGCAGCCAAGTGCTAGCGGGAGAGGTTGAGCAGTTCTTC. Translating it yields CASSQVLAGEVEQFF. V is TRBV4-2 and J is TRBJ2-1; 10 bases align to TRBD2. J was trimmed by 9 bases and V by 1 base; bases with no gene match: 6. The CDR3 spans 15 residues. Germline CDR1 LGHNA, CDR2 YNFKEQ.

This chain connects TRBV7-9 to TRBJ2-3; D possibly corresponds to TRBD2 (6 bases). The V gene lost 5 bases and the J gene lost 0 bases, with 12 bases spanning the gap. From germline, CDR1 is SEHNR and CDR2 FQNEAQ (reference sequence). CDR3 length equals 15 residues. Here the CDR3 DNA reads TGTGCCAGCAGCGCAGTGGGACTGAGCACAGATACGCAGTATTTT. Translating it yields CASSAVGLSTDTQYF.

The CDR3 loop is CASRKPLRGKYF. DNA for the CDR3: TGTGCCAGCAGAAAACCGCTCCGCGGGAAGTATTTT. V usage is TRBV5-8 and J usage is TRBJ2-3; TRBD2 is a possible D gene (6 bases). The V gene lost 5 bases and the J gene lost 13 bases, with 17 bases spanning the gap. CDR1 is SGHTS, CDR2 YDEGEE, per germline. This CDR3 has 12 amino acids.

The chain couples TRBV30 to TRBJ2-3; tentative D call: TRBD2 (6 bases). CDR1 and CDR2 from the germline V gene are GTSNPN and SVGIG (reference sequence). The V end was cut by 4 bases, the J end by 4 bases, with 12 bases between. The CDR3 loop spans 13 amino acids. The CDR3 here is CAWTPPGADTQYF. The CDR3 region has the DNA TGTGCCTGGACCCCCCCGGGGGCAGATACGCAGTATTTT.

V and J are TRBV5-4 and TRBJ2-1, with 8 bases aligning to TRBD2. The CDR3 runs to 14 residues. The trim removed 0 bases at V and 8 bases at J, leaving 4 bases unmatched. In germline, CDR1 is SGHNT, CDR2 YYREEE (reference sequence). CDR3 in amino acids: CASSLAGGPYEQFF. DNA of the CDR3: TGTGCCAGCAGCTTGGCGGGAGGGCCCTATGAGCAGTTCTTC. Full variable domain (missing parts from reference TRBV5-4 and TRBJ2-1): ETGVTQSPTHLIKTRGQQVTLRCSSQSGHNTVSWYQQALGQGPQFIFQYYREEENGRGNFPPRFSGLQFPNYSSELNVNALELDDSALYLCASSLAGGPYEQFFGPGTRLTVL.

The gene calls are TRBV7-9 and TRBJ1-4; 7 bases map to TRBD1. The germline V gene encodes CDR1 SEHNR and CDR2 FQNEAQ (reference sequence). CDR3 length: 16 amino acids. V gave up 0 bases and J gave up 2 bases; unmatched junction bases: 3. This CDR3 is CASSLARGQTNEKLFF. DNA for the CDR3: TGTGCCAGCAGCTTAGCCCGGGGACAGACTAATGAAAAACTGTTTTTT.

This rearrangement joins TRBV27 to TRBJ1-2; D gene unclear. CDR1 and CDR2 from the germline V gene are MNHEY and SMNVEV (reference sequence). With 5 bases removed from V and 4 bases from J, the gap between germline ends came to 17 bases. This CDR3 region has 15 residues. The CDR3 protein is CASSKRAPGVYGYTF. DNA for the CDR3: TGTGCCAGCAGTAAGAGGGCACCAGGCGTCTATGGCTACACCTTC.

This rearrangement joins TRBV6-5 to TRBJ1-1; weak D call: TRBD1 (5 bases). Germline CDR1 and CDR2: MNHEY and SVGAGI. Trimming left V 0 bases short and J 8 bases short, with 10 bases between. The CDR3 has 13 residues. CDR3 residues: CASSYSQGSEAFF. Written as DNA, the CDR3 is TGTGCCAGCAGTTACTCTCAGGGATCCGAAGCTTTCTTT.

This clone showed up just once. This chain joins TRBV19 and TRBJ1-1; D gene ambiguous. V lost 7 bases and J 3 bases, leaving 12 bases between the germline ends. Looked up from germline, CDR1 is LNHDA and CDR2 is SQIVND (reference sequence). The CDR3 is 13 residues long. CDR3 region: CASNLRTDTEAFF. CDR3 nucleotide sequence: TGTGCCAGTAACCTCCGTACGGACACTGAAGCTTTCTTT. Filled out from reference TRBV19 and TRBJ1-1, the complete variable domain reads DGGITQSPKYLFRKEGQNVTLSCEQNLNHDAMYWYRQDPGQGLRLIYYSQIVNDFQKGDIAEGYSVSREKKESFPLTVTSAQKNPTAFYLCASNLRTDTEAFFGQGTRLTVV.

V gene TRBV19 combines with J gene TRBJ1-4; D unresolved. The CDR3 contains 16 residues. Germline assignment: CDR1 LNHDA and CDR2 SQIVND (reference sequence). Trimming took off 3 bases at V and 4 bases at J, with 15 bases between the two ends. The CDR3 loop is CASSIASGSYNEKLFF. The CDR3, as DNA: TGTGCCAGTAGTATCGCCTCGGGGAGCTATAATGAAAAACTGTTTTTT.

The rearrangement uses TRBV5-8 and TRBJ1-6; 8 bases align to TRBD1. The V and J ends lost 0 bases and 8 bases, in that order; junction bases with no gene match: 4. CDR1 and CDR2 (germline): SGHTS, YDEGEE. CDR3 length: 15 residues. CDR3 bases: TGTGCCAGCAGCTTGGGACAGGGGTGGGATTCACCCCTCCACTTT. Translating gives CASSLGQGWDSPLHF.